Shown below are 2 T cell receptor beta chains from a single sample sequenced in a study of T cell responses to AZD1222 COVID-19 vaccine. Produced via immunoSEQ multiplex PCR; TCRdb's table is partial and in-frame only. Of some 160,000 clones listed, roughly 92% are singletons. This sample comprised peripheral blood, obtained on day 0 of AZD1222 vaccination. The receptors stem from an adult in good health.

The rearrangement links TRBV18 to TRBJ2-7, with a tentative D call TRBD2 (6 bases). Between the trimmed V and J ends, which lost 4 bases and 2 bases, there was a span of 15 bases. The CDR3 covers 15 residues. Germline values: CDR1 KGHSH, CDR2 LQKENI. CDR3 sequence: CASSLLGTDTYEQYF. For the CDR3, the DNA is TGTGCCAGCTCACTTCTAGGGACTGATACCTACGAGCAGTACTTC.

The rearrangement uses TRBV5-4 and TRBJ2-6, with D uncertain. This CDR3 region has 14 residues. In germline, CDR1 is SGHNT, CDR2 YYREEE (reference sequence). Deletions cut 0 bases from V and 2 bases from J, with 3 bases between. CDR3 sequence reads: CASSLGPGANVLTF. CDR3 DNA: TGTGCCAGCAGCTTGGGTCCTGGGGCCAACGTCCTGACTTTC.